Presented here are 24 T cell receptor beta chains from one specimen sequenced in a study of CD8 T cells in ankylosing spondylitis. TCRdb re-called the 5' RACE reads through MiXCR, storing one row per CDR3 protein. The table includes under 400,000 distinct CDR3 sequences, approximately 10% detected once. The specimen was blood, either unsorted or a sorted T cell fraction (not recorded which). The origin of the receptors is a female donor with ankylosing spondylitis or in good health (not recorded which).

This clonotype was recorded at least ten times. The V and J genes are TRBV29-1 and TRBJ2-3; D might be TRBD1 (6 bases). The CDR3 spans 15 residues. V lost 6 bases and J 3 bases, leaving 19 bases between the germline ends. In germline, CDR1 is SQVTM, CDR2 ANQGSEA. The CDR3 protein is CSVPPGGRGTDTQYF. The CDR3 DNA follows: TGCAGCGTCCCACCTGGGGGCCGAGGGACAGATACGCAGTATTTT.

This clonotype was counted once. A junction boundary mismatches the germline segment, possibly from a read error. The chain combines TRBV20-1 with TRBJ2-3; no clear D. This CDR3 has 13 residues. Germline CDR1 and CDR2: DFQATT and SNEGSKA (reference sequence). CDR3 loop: CSARVLFTDTHYF. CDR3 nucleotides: TGCAGTGCTAGAGTTCTGTTCACAGATACGCATTATTTT.

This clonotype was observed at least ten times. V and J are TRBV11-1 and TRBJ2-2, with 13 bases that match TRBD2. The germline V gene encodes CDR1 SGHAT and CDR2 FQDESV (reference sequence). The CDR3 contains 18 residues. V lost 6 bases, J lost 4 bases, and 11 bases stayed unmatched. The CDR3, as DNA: TGTGCCAGCAGGCCCGGTGGACTAGCGGGAGACTTCACCGGGGAGCTGTTTTTT. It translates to CASRPGGLAGDFTGELFF.

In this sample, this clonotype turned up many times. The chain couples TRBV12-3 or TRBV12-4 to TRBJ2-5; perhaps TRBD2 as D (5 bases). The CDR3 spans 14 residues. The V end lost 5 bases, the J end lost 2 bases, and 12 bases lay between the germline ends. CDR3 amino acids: CASSRSGGQETQYF. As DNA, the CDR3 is TGTGCCAGCAGTCGGAGCGGCGGTCAAGAGACCCAGTACTTC.

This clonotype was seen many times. CDR3 in amino acids: CASSILAGGSTDTQYF. DNA for the CDR3: TGCGCCAGCAGCATTCTAGCGGGAGGGAGTACAGATACGCAGTATTTT. The genes are TRBV5-1 and TRBJ2-3; 12 nucleotides match TRBD2. The CDR3 consists of 16 residues. J gave up 3 bases and V 4 bases, and 6 bases lay outside the gene matches. The germline V gene has CDR1 SGHRS and CDR2 YFSETQ. The full variable domain, completed using reference TRBV5-1 and TRBJ2-3, is KAGVTQTPRYLIKTRGQQVTLSCSPISGHRSVSWYQQTPGQGLQFLFEYFSETQRNKGNFPGRFSGRQFSNSRSEMNVSTLELGDSALYLCASSILAGGSTDTQYFGPGTRLTVL.

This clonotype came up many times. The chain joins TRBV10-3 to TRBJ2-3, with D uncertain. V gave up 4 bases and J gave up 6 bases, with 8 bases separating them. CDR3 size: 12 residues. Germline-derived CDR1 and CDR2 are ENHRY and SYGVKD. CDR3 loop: CAISVPGDTQYF. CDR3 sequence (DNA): TGTGCCATCAGTGTTCCCGGGGATACGCAGTATTTT.

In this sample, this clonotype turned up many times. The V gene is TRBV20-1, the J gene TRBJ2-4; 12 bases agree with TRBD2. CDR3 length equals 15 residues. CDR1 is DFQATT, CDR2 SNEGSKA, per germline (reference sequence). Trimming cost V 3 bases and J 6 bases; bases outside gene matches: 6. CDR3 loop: CSASSLLAGGNIQYF. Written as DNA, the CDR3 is TGCAGTGCTAGTTCACTACTAGCGGGGGGAAACATTCAGTACTTC.

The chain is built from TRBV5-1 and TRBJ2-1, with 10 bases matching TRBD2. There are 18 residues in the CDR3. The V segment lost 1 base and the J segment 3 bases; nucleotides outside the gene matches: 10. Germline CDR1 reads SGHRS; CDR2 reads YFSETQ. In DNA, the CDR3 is TGCGCCAGCAGCTTGCGCCAACGGCTAGCGGGGGACTACAATGAGCAGTTCTTC. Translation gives CASSLRQRLAGDYNEQFF.

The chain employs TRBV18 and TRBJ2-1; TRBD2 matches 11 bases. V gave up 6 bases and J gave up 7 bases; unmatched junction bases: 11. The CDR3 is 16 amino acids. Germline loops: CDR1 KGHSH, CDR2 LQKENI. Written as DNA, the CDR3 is TGTGCCAGCTCGCCAACCACTAGCGGGAGTTGGAATGAGCAGTTCTTC. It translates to CASSPTTSGSWNEQFF.

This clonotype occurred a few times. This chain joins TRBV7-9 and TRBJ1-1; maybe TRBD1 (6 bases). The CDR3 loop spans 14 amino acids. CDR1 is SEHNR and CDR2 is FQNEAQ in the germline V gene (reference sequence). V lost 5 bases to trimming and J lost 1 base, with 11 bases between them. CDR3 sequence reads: CASSLKQGNTEAFF. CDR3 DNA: TGTGCCAGCAGCCTAAAACAGGGGAACACTGAAGCTTTCTTT.

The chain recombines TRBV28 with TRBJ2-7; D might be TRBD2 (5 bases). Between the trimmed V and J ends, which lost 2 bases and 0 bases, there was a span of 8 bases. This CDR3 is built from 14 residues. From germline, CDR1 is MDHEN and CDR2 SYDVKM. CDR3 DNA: TGTGCCAGCAGTTTAATGAGCGGCTCCTACGAGCAGTACTTC. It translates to CASSLMSGSYEQYF.

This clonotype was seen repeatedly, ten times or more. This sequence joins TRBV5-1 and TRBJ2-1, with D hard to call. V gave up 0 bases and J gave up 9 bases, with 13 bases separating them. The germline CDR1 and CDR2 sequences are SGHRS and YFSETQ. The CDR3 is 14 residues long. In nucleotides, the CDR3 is TGCGCCAGCAGCTTGGTTGTGGATTCAGCTGAGCAGTTCTTC. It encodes CASSLVVDSAEQFF.

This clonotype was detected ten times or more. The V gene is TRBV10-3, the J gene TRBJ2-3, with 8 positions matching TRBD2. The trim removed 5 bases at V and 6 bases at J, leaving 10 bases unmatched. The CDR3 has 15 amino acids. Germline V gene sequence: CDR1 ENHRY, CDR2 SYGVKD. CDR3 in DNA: TGTGCCATCAGTAGCGGCGGGGGGCCCGGGGATACGCAGTATTTT. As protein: CAISSGGGPGDTQYF.

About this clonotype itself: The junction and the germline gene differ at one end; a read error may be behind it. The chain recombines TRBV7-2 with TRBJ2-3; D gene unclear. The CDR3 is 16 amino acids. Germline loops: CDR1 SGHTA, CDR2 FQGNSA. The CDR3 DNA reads TGTTCCAGCAGCCCCCAGAAGACTCATCGCACAGATACGCAGTATTTT. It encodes CSSSPQKTHRTDTQYF. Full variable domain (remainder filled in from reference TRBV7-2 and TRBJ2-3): GAGVSQSPSNKVTEKGKDVELRCDPISGHTALYWYRQSLGQGLEFLIYFQGNSAPDKSGLPSDRFSAERTGGSVSTLTIQRTQQEDSAVYLCSSSPQKTHRTDTQYFGPGTRLTVL.

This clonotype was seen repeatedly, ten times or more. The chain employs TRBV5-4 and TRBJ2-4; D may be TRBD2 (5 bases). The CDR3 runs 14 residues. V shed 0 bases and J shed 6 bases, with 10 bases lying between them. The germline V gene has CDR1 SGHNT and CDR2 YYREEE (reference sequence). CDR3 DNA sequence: TGTGCCAGCAGCTTGGGTGGGAGTGGAAACATTCAGTACTTC. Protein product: CASSLGGSGNIQYF.

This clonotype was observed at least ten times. The DNA of the CDR3 is TGCGCCAGCAGCGACCTGACAGTAACTAATGAAAAACTGTTTTTT. This translates into CASSDLTVTNEKLFF. The chain recombines TRBV5-1 with TRBJ1-4; a weak D match, TRBD1 (5 bases). V lost 4 bases and J lost 1, with 11 bases in between. Germline V gene data show CDR1 as SGHRS and CDR2 as YFSETQ. This CDR3 comprises 15 residues.

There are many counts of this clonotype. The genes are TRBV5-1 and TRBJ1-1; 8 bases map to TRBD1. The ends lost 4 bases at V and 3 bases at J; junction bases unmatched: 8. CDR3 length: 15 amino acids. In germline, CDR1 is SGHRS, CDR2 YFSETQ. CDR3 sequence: CASSTRTGRDTEAFF. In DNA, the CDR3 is TGCGCCAGCAGCACCCGGACAGGGCGGGACACTGAAGCTTTCTTT.

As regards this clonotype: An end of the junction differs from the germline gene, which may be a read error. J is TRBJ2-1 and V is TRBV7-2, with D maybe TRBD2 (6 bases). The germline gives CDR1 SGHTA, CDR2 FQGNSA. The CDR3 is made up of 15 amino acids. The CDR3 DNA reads TGTGCCGGCAGCTTAGGCGGGACTTGCAGCGATGAGCAGTTCTTC. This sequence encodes CAGSLGGTCSDEQFF.

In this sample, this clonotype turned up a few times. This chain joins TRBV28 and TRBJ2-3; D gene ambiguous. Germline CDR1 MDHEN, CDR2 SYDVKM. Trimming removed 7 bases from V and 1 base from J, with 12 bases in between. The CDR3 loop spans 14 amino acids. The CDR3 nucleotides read TGTGCCAGCATCGAACTTCGGGGCACAGATACGCAGTATTTT. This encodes CASIELRGTDTQYF.

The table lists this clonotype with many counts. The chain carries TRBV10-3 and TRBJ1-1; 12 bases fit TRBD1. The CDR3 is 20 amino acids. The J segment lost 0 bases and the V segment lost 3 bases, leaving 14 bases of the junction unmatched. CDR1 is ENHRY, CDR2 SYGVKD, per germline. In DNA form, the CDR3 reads TGTGCCATCAGTGAAGGGGGACAGGGGGCTAGTGACCGAATGAACACTGAAGCTTTCTTT. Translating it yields CAISEGGQGASDRMNTEAFF.

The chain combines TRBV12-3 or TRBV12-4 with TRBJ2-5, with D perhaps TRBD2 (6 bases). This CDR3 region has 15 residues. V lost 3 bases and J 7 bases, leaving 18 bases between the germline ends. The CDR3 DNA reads TGTGCCAGCAGTTTTGATCGCCGCGGGATATCGACCCAGTACTTC. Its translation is CASSFDRRGISTQYF.

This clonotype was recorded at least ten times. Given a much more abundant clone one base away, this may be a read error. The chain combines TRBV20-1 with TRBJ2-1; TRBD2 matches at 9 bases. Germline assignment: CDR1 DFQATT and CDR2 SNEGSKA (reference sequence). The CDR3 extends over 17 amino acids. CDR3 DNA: TGCTGTGCTAGAGATCGGCCGACTAGCGGACAGTACAATGAGCAGTTCTTC. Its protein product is CCARDRPTSGQYNEQFF.

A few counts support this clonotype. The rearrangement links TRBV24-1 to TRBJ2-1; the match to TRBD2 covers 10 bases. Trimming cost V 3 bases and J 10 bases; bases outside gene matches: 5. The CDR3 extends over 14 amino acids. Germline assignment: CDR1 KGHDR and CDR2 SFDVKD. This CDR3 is CATSDSGRAREQFF. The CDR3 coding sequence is TGTGCCACCAGTGATAGCGGGAGGGCCCGAGAGCAGTTCTTC.

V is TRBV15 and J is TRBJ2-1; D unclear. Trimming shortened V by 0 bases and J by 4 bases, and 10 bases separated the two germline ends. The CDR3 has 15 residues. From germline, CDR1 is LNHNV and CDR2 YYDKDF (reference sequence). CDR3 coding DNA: TGTGCCACCAGCAGAGATTCATCCAGTTACAATGAGCAGTTCTTC. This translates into CATSRDSSSYNEQFF.